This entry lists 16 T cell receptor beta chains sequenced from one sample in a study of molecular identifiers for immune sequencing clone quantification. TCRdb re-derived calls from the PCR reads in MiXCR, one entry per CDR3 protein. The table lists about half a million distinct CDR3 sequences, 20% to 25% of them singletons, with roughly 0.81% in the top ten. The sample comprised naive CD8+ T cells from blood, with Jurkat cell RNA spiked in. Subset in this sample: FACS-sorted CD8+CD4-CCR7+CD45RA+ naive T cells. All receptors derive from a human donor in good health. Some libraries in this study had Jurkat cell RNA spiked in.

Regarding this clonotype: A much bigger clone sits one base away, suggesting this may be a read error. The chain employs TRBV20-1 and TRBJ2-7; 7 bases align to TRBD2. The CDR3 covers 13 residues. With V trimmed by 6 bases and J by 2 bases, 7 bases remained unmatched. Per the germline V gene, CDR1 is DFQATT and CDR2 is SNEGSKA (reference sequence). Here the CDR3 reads CSAAGWNTYEQYF. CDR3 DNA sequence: TGCAGTGCAGCGGGATGGAATACCTACGAGCAGTACTTC.

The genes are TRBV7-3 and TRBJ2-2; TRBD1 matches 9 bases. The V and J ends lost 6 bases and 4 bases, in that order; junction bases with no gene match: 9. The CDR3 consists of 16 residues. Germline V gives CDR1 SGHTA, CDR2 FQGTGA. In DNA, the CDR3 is TGTGCCAGCAGACCTGGGGGGACAGGGTTCACCGGGGAGCTGTTTTTT. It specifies CASRPGGTGFTGELFF.

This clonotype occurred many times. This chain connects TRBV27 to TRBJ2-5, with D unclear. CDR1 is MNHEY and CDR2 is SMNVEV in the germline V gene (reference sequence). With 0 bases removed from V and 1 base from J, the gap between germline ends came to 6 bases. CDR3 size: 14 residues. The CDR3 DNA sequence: TGTGCCAGCAGTTTATCGACAACCCAAGAGACCCAGTACTTC. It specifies CASSLSTTQETQYF.

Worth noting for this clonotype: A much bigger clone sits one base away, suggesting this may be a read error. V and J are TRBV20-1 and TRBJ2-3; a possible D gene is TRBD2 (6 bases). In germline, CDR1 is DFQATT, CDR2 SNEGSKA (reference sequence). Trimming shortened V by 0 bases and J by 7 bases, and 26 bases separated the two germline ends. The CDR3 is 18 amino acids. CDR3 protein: CSARDIGLATSLANTQYF. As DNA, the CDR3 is TGCAGTGCTAGAGATATAGGGCTAGCGACCTCCCTAGCAAATACGCAGTATTTT.

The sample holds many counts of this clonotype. CDR3 sequence (DNA): TGTGCCAGTAGTATAGATCTGGGTCAGCCCCAGCATTTT. It specifies CASSIDLGQPQHF. The rearrangement uses TRBV19 and TRBJ1-5; D gene uncertain. Germline values: CDR1 LNHDA, CDR2 SQIVND (reference sequence). The CDR3 consists of 13 residues. Trimming pared 0 bases from V and 6 bases from J, leaving 6 bases between.

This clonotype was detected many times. This CDR3 is CASSQPGRNQPQHF. In DNA form, the CDR3 reads TGTGCCAGCAGTCAACCGGGACGGAATCAGCCCCAGCATTTT. The gene calls are TRBV28 and TRBJ1-5, with D possibly matching TRBD1 (5 bases). V lost 5 bases, J lost 4 bases, and 12 bases lay in between. In germline, CDR1 is MDHEN, CDR2 SYDVKM. The CDR3 is 14 amino acids.

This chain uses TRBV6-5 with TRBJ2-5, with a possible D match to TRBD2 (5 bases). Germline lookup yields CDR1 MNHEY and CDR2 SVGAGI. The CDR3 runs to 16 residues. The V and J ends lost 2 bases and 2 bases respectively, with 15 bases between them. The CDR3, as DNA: TGTGCCAGCAGTTACGGGTCGGCTAGCTCTCAAGAGACCCAGTACTTC. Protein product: CASSYGSASSQETQYF.

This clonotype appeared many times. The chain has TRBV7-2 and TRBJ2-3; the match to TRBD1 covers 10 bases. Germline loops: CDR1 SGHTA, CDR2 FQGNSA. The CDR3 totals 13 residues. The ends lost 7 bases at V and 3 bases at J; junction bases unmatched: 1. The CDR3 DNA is TGTGCCAGCAAGGGACAGGGGACAGATACGCAGTATTTT. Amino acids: CASKGQGTDTQYF.

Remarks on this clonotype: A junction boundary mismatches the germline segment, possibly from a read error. Here the CDR3 DNA reads TGTGCCAGCGGTGAGTTTAAGGACACCGGGGAGCTGTTTTTT. This encodes CASGEFKDTGELFF. J is TRBJ2-2 and V is TRBV2; no firm D call. This CDR3 region has 14 residues. Germline CDR1 reads SNHLY; CDR2 reads FYNNEI.

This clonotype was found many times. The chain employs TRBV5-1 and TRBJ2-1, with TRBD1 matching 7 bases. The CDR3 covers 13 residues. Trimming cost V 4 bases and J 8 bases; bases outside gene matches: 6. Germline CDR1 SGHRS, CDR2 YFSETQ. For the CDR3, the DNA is TGCGCCAGCAGCCTCGCCAGGGGGTATGAGCAGTTCTTC. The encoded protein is CASSLARGYEQFF.

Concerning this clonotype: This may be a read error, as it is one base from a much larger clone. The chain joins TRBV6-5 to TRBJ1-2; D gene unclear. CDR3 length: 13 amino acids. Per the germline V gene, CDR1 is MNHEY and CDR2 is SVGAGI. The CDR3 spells CAGSFGANYGYTF. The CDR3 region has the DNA TGTGCCGGCAGCTTTGGAGCCAACTATGGCTACACCTTC.

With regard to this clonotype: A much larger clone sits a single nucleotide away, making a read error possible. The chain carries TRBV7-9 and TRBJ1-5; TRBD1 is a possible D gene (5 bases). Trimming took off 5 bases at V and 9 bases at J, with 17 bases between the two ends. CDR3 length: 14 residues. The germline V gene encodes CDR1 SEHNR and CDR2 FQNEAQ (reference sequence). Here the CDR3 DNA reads TGTGCCAGCAGCGATTTGACGGACACAGGGCCCCAGCATTTT. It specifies CASSDLTDTGPQHF.

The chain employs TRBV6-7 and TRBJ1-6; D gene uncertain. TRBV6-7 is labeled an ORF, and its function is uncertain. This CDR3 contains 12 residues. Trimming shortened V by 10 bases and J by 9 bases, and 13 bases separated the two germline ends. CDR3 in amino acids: CAIRKECSPLHF. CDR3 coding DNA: TGTGCCATCAGAAAGGAATGTTCACCCCTCCACTTT.

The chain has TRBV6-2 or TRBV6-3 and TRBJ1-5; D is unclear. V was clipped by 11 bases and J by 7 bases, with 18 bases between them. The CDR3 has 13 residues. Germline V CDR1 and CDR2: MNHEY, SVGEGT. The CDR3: CARGYMWVQPQHF. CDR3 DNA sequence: TGTGCCCGCGGTTATATGTGGGTGCAGCCCCAGCATTTT.

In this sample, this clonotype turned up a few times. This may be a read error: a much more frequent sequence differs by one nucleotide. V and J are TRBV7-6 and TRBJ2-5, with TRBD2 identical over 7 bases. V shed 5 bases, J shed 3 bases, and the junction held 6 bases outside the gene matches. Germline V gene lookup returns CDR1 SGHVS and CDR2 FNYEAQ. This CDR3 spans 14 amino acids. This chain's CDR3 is CASSPGRAEETQYF. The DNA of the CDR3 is TGTGCCAGCAGCCCAGGGAGGGCTGAAGAGACCCAGTACTTC.

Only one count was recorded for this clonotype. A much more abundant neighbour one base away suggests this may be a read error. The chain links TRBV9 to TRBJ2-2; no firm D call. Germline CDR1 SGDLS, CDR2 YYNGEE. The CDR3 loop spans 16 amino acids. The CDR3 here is CVSSPTGLERNGELFF. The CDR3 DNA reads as TGTGTCAGCAGCCCAACGGGCCTCGAAAGGAACGGGGAGCTGTTTTTT.